Reported below is one T cell receptor (beta chain). This entry is derived from a study of blood T cell repertoires in COVID-19. In the study overall: From T cells, B-cell-depleted T cells, or PBMCs came the material, which was cDNA or gDNA.

Source study methods: Nucleated cell counts were estimated from reference gene primer amplification. This table comes from immunoSEQ multiplex PCR, and its TCRdb copy is limited to in-frame clones, with some not included. That table is the source of V, J and clone size, and D and trimming were worked out from the DNA. The data show about 140,000 clones, around 88% seen once. The sequence was obtained from an older woman with acute or convalescent COVID-19. Sequenced input: peripheral blood.

CDR3 bases: TGTGCCAGCAGCTTCCGGGACAGATTTCAGCCCCAGCATTTT. Encoded protein: CASSFRDRFQPQHF. The chain couples TRBV7-2 to TRBJ1-5, with 7 bases lining up with TRBD1. CDR3 size: 14 residues. The trim removed 3 bases at V and 6 bases at J, leaving 5 bases unmatched. Germline CDR1 and CDR2: SGHTA and FQGNSA.